This T cell receptor (beta chain) was retrieved from a study of blood T cell repertoires in COVID-19. Background on the study: COVID-19 samples collected from the United States, Italy and Spain covered acute and convalescent phases.

The CDR3 covers 14 residues. With 6 bases clipped from V and 0 bases from J, the junction kept 4 bases outside the gene matches. CDR1 is MNHEY, CDR2 SVGAGI, per germline. This table comes from immunoSEQ multiplex PCR, and its TCRdb copy is limited to in-frame clones, with some not included. Of roughly 320,000 clones listed, approximately 86% were seen once; the top ten hold roughly 1.3%. The receptor was derived from a man in his sixties or seventies with acute or convalescent COVID-19. Sequencing used peripheral blood. The chain uses TRBV6-5 and TRBJ1-2, with 7 bases matching TRBD1. The CDR3 region has the DNA TGTGCCAGCAGGAAACAGGGGACTAACTATGGCTACACCTTC. Protein: CASRKQGTNYGYTF.